This record covers a single T cell receptor beta chain. The sample belongs to a study of blood T cell repertoires in COVID-19. Study-wide context: COVID-19 samples collected from the United States, Italy and Spain covered acute and convalescent phases. Nucleic acid was either cDNA or gDNA, and it came from T cells, B-cell-depleted T cells, or PBMCs.

Trimming took 2 bases from V and 5 from J, leaving 12 bases between them. CDR1 and CDR2 (germline): SNHLY, FYNNEI. The CDR3 has 14 residues. Per the original data handling: Amplification from reference gene primers served as the basis for estimated nucleated cell counts. Sequencing used immunoSEQ multiplex PCR; TCRdb keeps in-frame clones, though not all of them. V and J calls and clone size are given by that table; D and trimming were obtained from the DNA. Of about 260,000 clones detected, around four fifths appear once; the ten largest clones hold under 4.5%. The sequence was collected from a young man with acute COVID-19. The V gene is TRBV2, the J gene TRBJ2-5, with D perhaps matching TRBD1 (5 bases). Sequencing was performed on PBMCs or T cells enriched from blood (not recorded which). The CDR3 DNA sequence: TGTGCCAGCAGTGAATGGGGCATCAGGGAGACCCAGTACTTC. As protein: CASSEWGIRETQYF.